A selection of T cell receptor beta chains follows, all from one sample in a study of cytomegalovirus exposure and HLA in healthy donors. Here immunoSEQ multiplex PCR was the method, and the copy in TCRdb shows in-frame clones only, minus some. The sample includes some 120,000 clones, around 81% of them seen just once. Source material: PBMCs. Receptors originate from a woman aged 30 to 39 in good health and CMV-seronegative. The CDR3 runs from the conserved cysteine through the conserved F or W. D genes are given only for firm matches. Clone sizes are given selectively: once, few, many, or a class where the clone is expanded.

D	V	size	J	CDR3	DNA
-	TRBV7-9	-	TRBJ2-5	CASSLAGQVGETQYF	TGTGCCAGCAGCTTAGCTGGCCAGGTTGGAGAGACCCAGTACTTC
-	TRBV7-2	-	TRBJ1-1	CASSYDTFPNTEAFF	TGTGCCAGCAGCTACGACACTTTCCCAAACACTGAAGCTTTCTTT
TRBD2	TRBV9	-	TRBJ2-1	CASSVSGRVYNEQFF	TGTGCCAGCAGCGTTAGCGGGAGGGTTTACAATGAGCAGTTCTTC
TRBD1	TRBV5-4	-	TRBJ1-3	CASSLDQPGTGGNTIYF	TGTGCCAGCAGCTTGGATCAGCCCGGGACAGGGGGAAACACCATATATTTT
TRBD1	TRBV28	-	TRBJ1-6	CASTAGQGTSPLHF	TGTGCCAGCACCGCGGGACAGGGGACTTCACCCCTCCACTTT
-	TRBV4-1	-	TRBJ2-7	CASSQDPGRYEQYF	TGCGCCAGCAGCCAAGACCCAGGGCGCTACGAGCAGTACTTC
TRBD2	TRBV7-7	-	TRBJ2-3	CASSTGLDADTQYF	TGTGCCAGCAGCACAGGACTAGACGCAGATACGCAGTATTTT
-	TRBV6-4	once	TRBJ2-2	CASSDSTPGELFF	TGTGCCAGCAGTGACTCGACTCCCGGGGAGCTGTTTTTT
TRBD2	TRBV27	-	TRBJ2-7	CASSFGTSGSYEQYF	TGTGCCAGCAGTTTTGGGACTAGCGGTTCCTACGAGCAGTACTTC
TRBD2	TRBV5-6	-	TRBJ2-5	CASSWGAGGPPRETQYF	TGTGCCAGCAGCTGGGGGGCGGGAGGGCCCCCGCGGGAGACCCAGTACTTC
TRBD2	TRBV9	-	TRBJ2-1	CASSVIAGVSNEQFF	TGTGCCAGCAGCGTCATTGCGGGAGTGTCAAATGAGCAGTTCTTC
-	TRBV5-1	-	TRBJ2-2	CASSLETGNTGELFF	TGCGCCAGCAGCTTGGAGACAGGGAACACCGGGGAGCTGTTTTTT
-	TRBV5-6	-	TRBJ2-7	CASSFDSYEQYF	TGTGCCAGCAGCTTCGACAGCTACGAGCAGTACTTC
-	TRBV19	once	TRBJ2-2	CASSMGAMNTGELFF	TGTGCCAGTAGTATGGGGGCGATGAACACCGGGGAGCTGTTTTTT
-	TRBV28	-	TRBJ1-1	CASSLGTGYTEAFF	TGTGCCAGCAGTTTAGGCACAGGGTACACTGAAGCTTTCTTT
TRBD2	TRBV27	-	TRBJ2-5	CASSHGGSGAQYF	TGTGCCAGCAGCCACGGGGGGTCCGGGGCCCAGTACTTC
TRBD2	TRBV25-1	once	TRBJ2-3	CATSSGRAADTQYF	TGTGCCACCTCTAGCGGGAGGGCTGCAGATACGCAGTATTTT
TRBD2	TRBV5-4	-	TRBJ2-3	CASSLMGGEDTQYF	TGTGCCAGCAGCCTCATGGGGGGGGAAGATACGCAGTATTTT
TRBD1	TRBV19	-	TRBJ2-2	CASSMQAGGSGELFF	TGTGCCAGTAGTATGCAGGCAGGGGGATCCGGGGAGCTGTTTTTT
-	TRBV28	-	TRBJ1-1	CASSPLRRNTEAFF	TGTGCCAGCAGTCCCCTCCGCAGGAACACTGAAGCTTTCTTT
-	TRBV28	-	TRBJ1-4	CASSFVNEKLFF	TGTGCCAGCAGTTTCGTAAATGAAAAACTGTTTTTT
TRBD2	TRBV7-6	once	TRBJ2-1	CASSATSGGLYNEQFF	TGTGCCAGCAGCGCGACTAGCGGGGGTCTCTACAATGAGCAGTTCTTC
-	TRBV28	-	TRBJ1-5	CASSLGHRSINQPQHF	TGTGCCAGCAGTTTAGGACACCGGAGCATCAATCAGCCCCAGCATTTT
TRBD1	TRBV14	-	TRBJ2-1	CASSQEGGLGYNEQFF	TGTGCCAGCAGCCAAGAAGGGGGCCTAGGGTACAATGAGCAGTTCTTC
TRBD2	TRBV2	-	TRBJ2-5	CASSPSGTRPYQETQYF	TGTGCCAGCAGTCCCTCCGGGACTAGACCGTACCAAGAGACCCAGTACTTC
-	TRBV27	-	TRBJ2-1	CASSLTGFGSYNEQFF	TGTGCCAGCAGTCTAACAGGGTTTGGCTCCTACAATGAGCAGTTCTTC
TRBD1	TRBV30	-	TRBJ2-7	CAWSLSTGGEQYF	TGTGCCTGGAGTCTATCGACAGGGGGCGAGCAGTACTTC
TRBD2	TRBV6-1	-	TRBJ2-3	CASRTRLAGADTQYF	TGTGCCAGCAGGACTCGACTAGCGGGAGCAGATACGCAGTATTTT
TRBD2	TRBV13	-	TRBJ2-5	CASSSRRGGETQYF	TGTGCCAGCAGCTCCAGACGGGGGGGAGAGACCCAGTACTTC
-	TRBV7-9	-	TRBJ2-1	CASSIGDNEQFF	TGTGCCAGCAGCATCGGGGACAATGAGCAGTTCTTC
-	TRBV29-1	-	TRBJ1-3	CSVGGGPGNTIYF	TGCAGCGTTGGGGGAGGGCCTGGAAACACCATATATTTT
TRBD2	TRBV19	once	TRBJ2-3	CASTLAGSTDTQYF	TGTGCCAGTACCCTAGCGGGAAGCACAGATACGCAGTATTTT
TRBD1	TRBV6-1	-	TRBJ1-2	CASSEQGAGYTF	TGTGCCAGCAGTGAACAGGGGGCGGGCTACACCTTC
-	TRBV27	-	TRBJ2-7	CAGSLTGNYEQYF	TGTGCCGGCAGTTTGACGGGGAACTACGAGCAGTACTTC
-	TRBV5-6	-	TRBJ2-1	CASSRTGEHPYNEQFF	TGTGCCAGCAGCCGTACGGGGGAGCACCCCTACAATGAGCAGTTCTTC
-	TRBV28	few	TRBJ1-2	CASSTSAGGWYGYTF	TGTGCCAGCAGCACCAGCGCGGGGGGGTGGTATGGCTACACCTTC
-	TRBV9	-	TRBJ2-3	CASSERGRITDTQYF	TGTGCCAGCAGCGAAAGGGGAAGGATCACAGATACGCAGTATTTT
TRBD1	TRBV5-1	-	TRBJ1-2	CASSLEGQTIYGYTF	TGCGCCAGCAGCTTGGAGGGACAGACAATCTATGGCTACACCTTC
TRBD1	TRBV6-4	-	TRBJ2-3	CASSPSGGQGRDTQYF	TGTGCCAGCAGCCCATCGGGAGGACAGGGGCGAGATACGCAGTATTTT